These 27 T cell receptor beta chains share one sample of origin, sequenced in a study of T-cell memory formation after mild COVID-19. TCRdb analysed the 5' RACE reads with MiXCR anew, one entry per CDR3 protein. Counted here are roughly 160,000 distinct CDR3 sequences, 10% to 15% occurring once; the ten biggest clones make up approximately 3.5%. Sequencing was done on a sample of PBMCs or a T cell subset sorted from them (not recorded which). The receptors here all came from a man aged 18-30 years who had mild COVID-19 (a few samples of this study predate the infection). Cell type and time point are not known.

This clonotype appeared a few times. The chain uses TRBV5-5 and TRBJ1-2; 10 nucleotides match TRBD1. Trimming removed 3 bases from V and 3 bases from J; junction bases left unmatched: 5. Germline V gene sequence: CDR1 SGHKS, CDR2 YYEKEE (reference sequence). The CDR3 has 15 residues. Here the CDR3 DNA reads TGTGCCAGCAGCTCCGGGACAGGGGAGGACTATGGCTACACCTTC. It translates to CASSSGTGEDYGYTF. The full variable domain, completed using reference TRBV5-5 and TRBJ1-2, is DAGVTQSPTHLIKTRGQQVTLRCSPISGHKSVSWYQQVLGQGPQFIFQYYEKEERGRGNFPDRFSARQFPNYSSELNVNALLLGDSALYLCASSSGTGEDYGYTFGSGTRLTVV.

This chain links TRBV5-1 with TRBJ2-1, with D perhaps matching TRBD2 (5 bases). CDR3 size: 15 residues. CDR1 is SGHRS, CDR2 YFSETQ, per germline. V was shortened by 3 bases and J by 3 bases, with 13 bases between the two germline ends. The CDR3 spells CASSSGETNYNEQFF. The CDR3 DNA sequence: TGCGCCAGCAGCTCCGGGGAGACAAACTACAATGAGCAGTTCTTC.

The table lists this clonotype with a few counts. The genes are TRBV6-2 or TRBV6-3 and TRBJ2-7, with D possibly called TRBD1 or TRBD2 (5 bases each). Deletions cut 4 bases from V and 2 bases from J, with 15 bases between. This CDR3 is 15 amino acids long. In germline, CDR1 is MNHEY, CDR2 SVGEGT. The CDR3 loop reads CASSLSGTSAYEQYV. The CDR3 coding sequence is TGTGCCAGCAGTTTATCCGGGACGTCAGCCTACGAGCAGTACGTC.

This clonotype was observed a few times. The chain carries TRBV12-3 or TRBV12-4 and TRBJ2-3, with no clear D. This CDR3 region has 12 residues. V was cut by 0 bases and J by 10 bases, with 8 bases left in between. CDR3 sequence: CASSLASLAQYF. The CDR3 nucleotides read TGTGCCAGCAGTTTAGCTAGCCTGGCGCAGTATTTT.

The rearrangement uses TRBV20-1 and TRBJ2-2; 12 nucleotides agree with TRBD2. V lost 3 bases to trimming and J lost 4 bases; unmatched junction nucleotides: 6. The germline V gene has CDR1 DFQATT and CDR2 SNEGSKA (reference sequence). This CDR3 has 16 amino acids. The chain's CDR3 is CSARAGTSGSTGELFF. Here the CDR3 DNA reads TGCAGTGCTAGGGCCGGGACTAGCGGGTCCACCGGGGAGCTGTTTTTT.

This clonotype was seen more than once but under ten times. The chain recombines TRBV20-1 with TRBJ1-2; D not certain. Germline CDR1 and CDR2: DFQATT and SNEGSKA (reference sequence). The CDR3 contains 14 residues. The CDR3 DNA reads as TGCACCCCCTGGGTGGAGAGTCTTCTGCTTGGCTACACCTTC. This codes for CTPWVESLLLGYTF.

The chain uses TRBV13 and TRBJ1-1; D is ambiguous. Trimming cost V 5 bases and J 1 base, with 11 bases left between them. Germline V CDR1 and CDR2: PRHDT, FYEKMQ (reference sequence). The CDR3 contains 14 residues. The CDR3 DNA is TGTGCCAGCAGCCCGGCTATGGAGAACACTGAAGCTTTCTTT. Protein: CASSPAMENTEAFF.

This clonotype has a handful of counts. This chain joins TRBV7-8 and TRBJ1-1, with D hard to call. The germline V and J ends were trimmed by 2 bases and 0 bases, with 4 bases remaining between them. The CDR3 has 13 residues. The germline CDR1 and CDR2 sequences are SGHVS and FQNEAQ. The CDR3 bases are TGTGCCAGCAGCTTAATCATGAACACTGAAGCTTTCTTT. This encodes CASSLIMNTEAFF. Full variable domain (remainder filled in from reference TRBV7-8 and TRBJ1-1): GAGVSQSPRYKVAKRGQDVALRCDPISGHVSLFWYQQALGQGPEFLTYFQNEAQLDKSGLPSDRFFAERPEGSVSTLKIQRTQQEDSAVYLCASSLIMNTEAFFGQGTRLTVV.

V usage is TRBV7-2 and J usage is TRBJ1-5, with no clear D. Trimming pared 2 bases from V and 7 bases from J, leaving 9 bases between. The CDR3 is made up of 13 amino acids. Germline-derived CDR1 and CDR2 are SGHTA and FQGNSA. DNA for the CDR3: TGTGCCAGCAGCTTACTCAACAACCAGCCCCAGCATTTT. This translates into CASSLLNNQPQHF. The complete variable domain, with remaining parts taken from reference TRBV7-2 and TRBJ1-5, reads GAGVSQSPSNKVTEKGKDVELRCDPISGHTALYWYRQSLGQGLEFLIYFQGNSAPDKSGLPSDRFSAERTGGSVSTLTIQRTQQEDSAVYLCASSLLNNQPQHFGDGTRLSIL.

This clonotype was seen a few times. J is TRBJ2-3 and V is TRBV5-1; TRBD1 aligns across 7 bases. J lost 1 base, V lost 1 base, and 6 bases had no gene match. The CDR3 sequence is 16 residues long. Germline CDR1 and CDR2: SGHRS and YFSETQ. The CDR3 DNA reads TGCGCCAGCAGCTTGCAGGGGACAGTTGGCACAGATACGCAGTATTTT. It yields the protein CASSLQGTVGTDTQYF.

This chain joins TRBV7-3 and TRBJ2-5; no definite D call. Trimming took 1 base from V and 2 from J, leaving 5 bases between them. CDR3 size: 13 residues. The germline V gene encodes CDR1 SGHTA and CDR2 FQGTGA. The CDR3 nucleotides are TGTGCCAGCAGCTTAAGGCCTCAAGAGACCCAGTACTTC. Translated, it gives CASSLRPQETQYF.

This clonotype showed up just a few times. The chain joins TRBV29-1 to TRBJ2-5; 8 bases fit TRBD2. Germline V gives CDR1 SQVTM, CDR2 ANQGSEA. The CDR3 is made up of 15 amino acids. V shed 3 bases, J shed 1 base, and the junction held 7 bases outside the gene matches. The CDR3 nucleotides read TGCAGCGTTGATCCGGTAGCGGGGTTCCAAGAGACCCAGTACTTC. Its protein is CSVDPVAGFQETQYF.

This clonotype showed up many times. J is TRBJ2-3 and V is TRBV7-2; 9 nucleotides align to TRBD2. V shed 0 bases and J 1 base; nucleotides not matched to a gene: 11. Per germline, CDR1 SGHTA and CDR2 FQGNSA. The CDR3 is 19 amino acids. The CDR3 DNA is TGTGCCAGCAGCTTAGCGAGATTCGGCGGGGGGGCTCGCACAGATACGCAGTATTTT. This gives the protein CASSLARFGGGARTDTQYF.

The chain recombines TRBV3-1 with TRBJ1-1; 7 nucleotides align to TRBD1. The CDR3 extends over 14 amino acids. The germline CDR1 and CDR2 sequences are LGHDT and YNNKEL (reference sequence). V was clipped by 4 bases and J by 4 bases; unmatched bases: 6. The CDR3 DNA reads TGTGCCAGCAGCCTCCGGGACAGAGGCACTGAAGCTTTCTTT. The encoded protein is CASSLRDRGTEAFF.

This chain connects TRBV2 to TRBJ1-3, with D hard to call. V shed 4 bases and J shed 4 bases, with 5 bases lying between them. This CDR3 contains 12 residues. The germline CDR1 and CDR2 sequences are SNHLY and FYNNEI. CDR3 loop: CASSVIGNTIYF. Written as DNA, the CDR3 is TGTGCCAGCAGTGTCATCGGAAACACCATATATTTT. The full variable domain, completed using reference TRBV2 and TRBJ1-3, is EPEVTQTPSHQVTQMGQEVILRCVPISNHLYFYWYRQILGQKVEFLVSFYNNEISEKSEIFDDQFSVERPDGSNFTLKIRSTKLEDSAMYFCASSVIGNTIYFGEGSWLTVV.

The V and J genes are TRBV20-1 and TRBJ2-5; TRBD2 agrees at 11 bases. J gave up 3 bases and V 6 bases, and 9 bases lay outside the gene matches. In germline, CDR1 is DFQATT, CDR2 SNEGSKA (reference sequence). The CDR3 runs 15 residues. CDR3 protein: CSAVPGLAVEETQYF. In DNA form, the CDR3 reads TGCAGTGCAGTACCGGGACTAGCGGTGGAAGAGACCCAGTACTTC.

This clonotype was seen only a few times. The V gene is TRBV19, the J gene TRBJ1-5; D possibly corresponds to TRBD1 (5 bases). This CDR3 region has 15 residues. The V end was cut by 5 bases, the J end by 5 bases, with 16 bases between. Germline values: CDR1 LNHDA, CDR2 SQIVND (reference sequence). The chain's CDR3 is CASSPEGRSHQPQHF. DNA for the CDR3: TGTGCCAGTAGTCCTGAGGGGCGGTCGCATCAGCCCCAGCATTTT. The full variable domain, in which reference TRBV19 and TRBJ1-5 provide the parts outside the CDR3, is DGGITQSPKYLFRKEGQNVTLSCEQNLNHDAMYWYRQDPGQGLRLIYYSQIVNDFQKGDIAEGYSVSREKKESFPLTVTSAQKNPTAFYLCASSPEGRSHQPQHFGDGTRLSIL.

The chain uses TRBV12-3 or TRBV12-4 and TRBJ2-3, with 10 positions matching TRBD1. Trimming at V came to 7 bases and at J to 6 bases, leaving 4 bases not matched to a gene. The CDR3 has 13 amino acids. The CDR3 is CASTKGQGDTQYF. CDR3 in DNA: TGTGCCAGCACCAAGGGACAGGGGGATACGCAGTATTTT.

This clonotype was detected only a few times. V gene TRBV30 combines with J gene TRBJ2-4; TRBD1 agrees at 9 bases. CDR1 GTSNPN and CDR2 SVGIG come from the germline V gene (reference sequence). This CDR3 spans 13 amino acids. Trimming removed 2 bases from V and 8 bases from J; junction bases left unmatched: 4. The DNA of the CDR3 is TGTGCCTGGAGTTACAGGGGGCCTGACATTCAGTACTTC. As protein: CAWSYRGPDIQYF.

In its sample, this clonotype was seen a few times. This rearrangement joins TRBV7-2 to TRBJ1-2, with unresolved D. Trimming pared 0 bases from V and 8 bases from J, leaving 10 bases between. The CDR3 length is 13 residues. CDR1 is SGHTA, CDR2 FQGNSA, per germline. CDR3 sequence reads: CASSLAGIGGYTF. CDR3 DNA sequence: TGTGCCAGCAGCTTAGCAGGGATCGGAGGCTACACCTTC.

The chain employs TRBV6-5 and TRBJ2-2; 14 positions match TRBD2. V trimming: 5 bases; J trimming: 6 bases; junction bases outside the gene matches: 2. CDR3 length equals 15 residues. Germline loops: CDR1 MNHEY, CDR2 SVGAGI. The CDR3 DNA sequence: TGTGCCAGCAGTCCGACTAGCGGGGGGGCCGGGGAGCTGTTTTTT. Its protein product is CASSPTSGGAGELFF.

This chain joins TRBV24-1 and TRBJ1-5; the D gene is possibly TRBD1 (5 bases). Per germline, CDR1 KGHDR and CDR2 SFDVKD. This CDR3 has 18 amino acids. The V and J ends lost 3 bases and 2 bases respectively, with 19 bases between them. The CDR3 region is CATSDMMRGLGGNQPQHF. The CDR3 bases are TGTGCCACCAGTGATATGATGCGGGGACTCGGCGGCAATCAGCCCCAGCATTTT.

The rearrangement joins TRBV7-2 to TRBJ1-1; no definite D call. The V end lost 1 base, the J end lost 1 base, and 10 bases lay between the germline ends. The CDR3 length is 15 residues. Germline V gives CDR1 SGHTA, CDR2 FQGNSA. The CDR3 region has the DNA TGTGCCAGCAGCTTAGTGTGGAGTGGGAACACTGAAGCTTTCTTT. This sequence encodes CASSLVWSGNTEAFF.

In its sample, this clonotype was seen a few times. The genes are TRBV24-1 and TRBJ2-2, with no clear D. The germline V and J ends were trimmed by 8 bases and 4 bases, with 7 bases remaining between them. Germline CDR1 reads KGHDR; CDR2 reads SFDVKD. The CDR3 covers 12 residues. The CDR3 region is CATMFPTGELFF. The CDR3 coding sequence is TGTGCCACCATGTTCCCCACCGGGGAGCTGTTTTTT.

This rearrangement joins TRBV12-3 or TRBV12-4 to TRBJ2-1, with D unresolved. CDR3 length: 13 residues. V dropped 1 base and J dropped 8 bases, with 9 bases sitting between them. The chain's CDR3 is CASSLEVAYEQFF. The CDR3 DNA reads TGTGCCAGCAGTTTAGAGGTAGCCTATGAGCAGTTCTTC.

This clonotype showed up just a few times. CDR3 nucleotides: TGCGCCAGCAGCTCGTTAGAGGGTACAGATACGCAGTATTTT. It encodes CASSSLEGTDTQYF. V gene TRBV5-1 combines with J gene TRBJ2-3; D is perhaps TRBD2 (5 bases). The V gene's germline CDR1 is SGHRS and CDR2 YFSETQ. The CDR3 spans 14 residues. V was cut by 3 bases and J by 3 bases, with 11 bases left in between. The full variable domain, with the rest looked up from reference TRBV5-1 and TRBJ2-3, is KAGVTQTPRYLIKTRGQQVTLSCSPISGHRSVSWYQQTPGQGLQFLFEYFSETQRNKGNFPGRFSGRQFSNSRSEMNVSTLELGDSALYLCASSSLEGTDTQYFGPGTRLTVL.

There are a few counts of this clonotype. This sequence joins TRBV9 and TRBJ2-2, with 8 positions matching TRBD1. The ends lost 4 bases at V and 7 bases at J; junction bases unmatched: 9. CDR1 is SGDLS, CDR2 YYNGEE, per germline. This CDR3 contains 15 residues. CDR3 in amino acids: CASSSETGGSGELFF. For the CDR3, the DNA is TGTGCCAGCAGCTCGGAAACAGGGGGAAGCGGGGAGCTGTTTTTT.